The 2 T cell receptor beta chains reported below all come from one sample, sequenced in a study of tumor and adjacent non-tumor tissue in lung cancer. TCRbeta libraries were built with three rounds of nested PCR, modified from ARM-PCR. MiXCR was run by TCRdb on the multiplex PCR reads, yielding one entry per CDR3 protein. There are over 130,000 distinct CDR3 sequences in the sample; roughly 70% occur only once, and 18% lies in the top ten. RNA was extracted from bulk tissue without any cell sorting. The sequencing input was lung tumor tissue. These receptors came from a man aged 55 to 70 with small cell lung cancer.

In the case of this clonotype: Possible read error: a much larger clone is one base away. The chain joins TRBV6-5 to TRBJ1-5; TRBD1 might be the D (6 bases). The CDR3 runs 15 residues. Germline V CDR1 and CDR2: MNHEY, SVGAGI. CDR3 in DNA: TGTGCCAGCAGTTACGGGGGGGCCCCTAATCAGTCCCAGCATTTT. This encodes CASSYGGAPNQSQHF.

This clonotype was recorded a few times. A clone one base away is much larger, so this may be a read error. The conserved phenylalanine or tryptophan is not found at the CDR3 terminus, so this likely reflects a read error. The DNA is omitted, as the CDR3 cannot be located on it reliably, and the CDR3 follows TCRdb's listing. The chain couples TRBV29-1 to TRBJ1-2. Counting both end residues, the CDR3 totals 11 amino acids. Germline CDR1 is SQVTM and CDR2 is ANQGSEA. CDR3: CSVTGSEVATL.